This entry lists 28 T cell receptor beta chains sequenced from one sample in a study of blood T cells in healthy people across ages. Using a J-beta primer mix together with a sample-barcoded 5' primer, a second PCR was run for about 6 to 12 cycles. Each CDR3 protein is one row after TCRdb ran MiXCR on the 5' RACE reads. The table includes some 1.1 million distinct CDR3 sequences, around two fifths detected once. Sequenced: blood. The source of these receptors is a man aged 18-30 years in good health.

This clonotype was found many times. The CDR3 nucleotides are TGTGCCACCAGCAAATACAGGGAAAACAATGAGCAGTTCTTC. This translates into CATSKYRENNEQFF. The chain carries TRBV15 and TRBJ2-1; TRBD1 is a possible D gene (6 bases). Germline CDR1 reads LNHNV; CDR2 reads YYDKDF (reference sequence). Trimming stripped 4 bases from V and 5 bases from J, with 12 bases between. The CDR3 covers 14 residues.

This clonotype was counted between two and nine times. This chain uses TRBV6-5 with TRBJ2-7; D perhaps matches TRBD1 (5 bases). The last part of the DNA fits TRBJ2-4 better; the J call may be wrong. Germline CDR1 MNHEY, CDR2 SVGAGI. The CDR3 covers 14 residues. CDR3 sequence reads: CASSYTDNLNIQYF. The CDR3 nucleotides are TGTGCCAGCAGTTATACGGACAATTTGAACATTCAGTACTTC.

V usage is TRBV29-1 and J usage is TRBJ2-7; 8 bases match TRBD1. J was trimmed by 6 bases and V by 0 bases; bases with no gene match: 4. CDR1 is SQVTM, CDR2 ANQGSEA, per germline. This CDR3 contains 13 residues. In nucleotides, the CDR3 is TGCAGCGTTGAAGAGACAGGGGTCGGCGAGCAGTACTTC. The encoded protein is CSVEETGVGEQYF.

This clonotype has a handful of counts. V usage is TRBV27 and J usage is TRBJ1-4; D call uncertain. The CDR3 covers 17 residues. Trimming took 0 bases from V and 0 from J, leaving 11 bases between them. In germline, CDR1 is MNHEY, CDR2 SMNVEV (reference sequence). The chain's CDR3 is CASSLSGDSATNEKLFF. CDR3 coding DNA: TGTGCCAGCAGTTTATCCGGGGATTCTGCAACTAATGAAAAACTGTTTTTT.

This clonotype was counted many times. The rearrangement joins TRBV6-5 to TRBJ2-3; 7 positions agree with TRBD1. CDR3 length: 15 amino acids. Germline CDR1 and CDR2: MNHEY and SVGAGI. The J segment lost 0 bases and the V segment lost 6 bases, leaving 6 bases of the junction unmatched. The CDR3 nucleotides are TGTGCCAGCAGCGCCGGACAGGTTAGCACAGATACGCAGTATTTT. The encoded protein is CASSAGQVSTDTQYF.

The rearrangement joins TRBV6-5 to TRBJ1-2; the D is unclear. Germline CDR1 and CDR2: MNHEY and SVGAGI. Between the trimmed V and J ends, which lost 6 bases and 4 bases, there was a span of 6 bases. This CDR3 spans 11 amino acids. The CDR3 sequence is CASRGIYGYTF. CDR3 DNA: TGTGCCAGCAGGGGGATCTATGGCTACACCTTC.

This sequence joins TRBV15 and TRBJ2-3; D possibly corresponds to TRBD1 (6 bases). Germline V gene data show CDR1 as LNHNV and CDR2 as YYDKDF (reference sequence). There are 17 residues in the CDR3. V lost 0 bases and J 0 bases, leaving 13 bases between the germline ends. The CDR3 DNA reads TGTGCCACCAGCAGAGAGGGGCGGACAGCTAGCACAGATACGCAGTATTTT. Translation gives CATSREGRTASTDTQYF.

V usage is TRBV6-2 or TRBV6-3 and J usage is TRBJ1-2, with D perhaps TRBD1 (6 bases). The ends were cut back, 9 bases at V and 8 bases at J, with 19 bases in the middle. The CDR3 totals 13 residues. The V gene's germline CDR1 is MNHEY and CDR2 SVGEGT. In DNA, the CDR3 is TGTGCCAGTAGCGACCAGACAGGTGGAGGCTACACCTTC. This sequence encodes CASSDQTGGGYTF.

The chain links TRBV28 to TRBJ2-1; 8 bases fit TRBD2. The germline CDR1 and CDR2 sequences are MDHEN and SYDVKM. This CDR3 contains 16 residues. V was clipped by 6 bases and J by 9 bases; unmatched bases: 16. The CDR3 is CASSPRRAGGLGEQFF. The CDR3 bases are TGTGCCAGCAGCCCCAGGCGGGCGGGAGGTTTGGGTGAGCAGTTCTTC.

This clonotype was seen ten or more times. One end of the junction is discordant with germline, which a read error may explain. The chain uses TRBV12-3 or TRBV12-4 and TRBJ2-6; D unclear. The CDR3 contains 13 residues. CDR3 sequence: CASSSSGANVLTF. The CDR3 region has the DNA TGCGCCAGCAGCTCATCTGGGGCCAACGTCCTGACTTTC.

The V and J genes are TRBV7-2 and TRBJ2-3; D is unclear. This CDR3 region has 15 residues. CDR1 SGHTA and CDR2 FQGNSA come from the germline V gene. Deletions cut 1 base from V and 2 bases from J, with 10 bases between. DNA of the CDR3: TGTGCCAGCAGCTTAGTGGTGGACCTCACAGATACGCAGTATTTT. Translated, it gives CASSLVVDLTDTQYF.

This clonotype was detected once. The V and J genes are TRBV4-3 and TRBJ2-5; 7 bases line up with TRBD1. The CDR3 runs to 14 residues. V lost 3 bases and J lost 11; bases outside the gene matches: 12. Germline loops: CDR1 LGHNA, CDR2 YSLEER. Here the CDR3 reads CASSQGRGWNEQYF. The CDR3 coding sequence is TGCGCCAGCAGCCAGGGCAGGGGGTGGAATGAGCAGTACTTC.

This clonotype has just a few counts. The chain combines TRBV6-1 with TRBJ2-1; D is possibly TRBD1 (5 bases). Germline values: CDR1 MNHNS, CDR2 SASEGT. The ends were cut back, 1 base at V and 8 bases at J, with 9 bases in the middle. The CDR3 runs 13 residues. The CDR3 region is CASSEVGQDEQFF. CDR3 DNA sequence: TGTGCCAGCAGTGAAGTGGGGCAGGATGAGCAGTTCTTC.

In this sample, this clonotype turned up a few times. The chain recombines TRBV10-3 with TRBJ2-1; D might be TRBD1 or TRBD2, each matching 5 bases. Germline V gene lookup returns CDR1 ENHRY and CDR2 SYGVKD. V lost 10 bases and J lost 0, with 13 bases in between. This CDR3 is 14 amino acids long. This CDR3 is CATTWGSSYNEQFF. In DNA form, the CDR3 reads TGTGCCACCACATGGGGGTCCTCCTACAATGAGCAGTTCTTC.

This clonotype showed up just a few times. The germline gene is not matched at one end of the junction; a read error may be the cause. V and J are TRBV12-3 or TRBV12-4 and TRBJ1-1; no firm D call. The CDR3 covers 11 residues. The CDR3 loop is CASILLGSAFF. For the CDR3, the DNA is TGTGCCAGCATTTTATTGGGGTCGGCTTTCTTT.

This chain uses TRBV6-2 or TRBV6-3 with TRBJ1-5, with TRBD1 matching over 9 bases. The junction had 9 bases not matched to a gene; V was cut back by 2 bases and J by 7 bases. This CDR3 has 16 amino acids. Germline CDR1 and CDR2: MNHEY and SVGEGT. The CDR3 is CASSYAPGQGWQPQHF. In DNA form, the CDR3 reads TGTGCCAGCAGTTACGCCCCGGGACAGGGATGGCAGCCCCAGCATTTT.

This clonotype came up a few times. The V and J genes are TRBV2 and TRBJ1-1; tentative D call: TRBD1 (6 bases). The germline gives CDR1 SNHLY, CDR2 FYNNEI. The CDR3 covers 16 residues. Trimming cost V 8 bases and J 1 base, with 20 bases left between them. CDR3 region: CASPRVGQGSNTEAFF. In DNA form, the CDR3 reads TGTGCCAGCCCGAGGGTAGGGCAGGGGTCGAACACTGAAGCTTTCTTT.

The chain has TRBV6-5 and TRBJ2-1; a possible D gene is TRBD2 (7 bases). Germline V gene sequence: CDR1 MNHEY, CDR2 SVGAGI. This CDR3 is built from 16 residues. V was cut by 0 bases and J by 1 base, with 10 bases left in between. In nucleotides, the CDR3 is TGTGCCAGCAGTTACTCGAGGGGGGGTTCCTACAATGAGCAGTTCTTC. As protein: CASSYSRGGSYNEQFF.

This clonotype was counted a few times. This rearrangement joins TRBV27 to TRBJ2-3; D could derive from TRBD1 or TRBD2 (5 bases each). The germline V gene has CDR1 MNHEY and CDR2 SMNVEV (reference sequence). This CDR3 is 15 amino acids long. The V and J ends lost 0 bases and 2 bases respectively, with 9 bases between them. CDR3: CASSLSMGVTDTQYF. In DNA, the CDR3 is TGTGCCAGCAGTTTATCGATGGGGGTCACAGATACGCAGTATTTT.

The rearrangement joins TRBV20-1 to TRBJ2-1; tentative D call: TRBD1 (5 bases). The CDR3 contains 14 residues. The germline CDR1 and CDR2 sequences are DFQATT and SNEGSKA (reference sequence). V dropped 3 bases and J dropped 6 bases, with 15 bases sitting between them. CDR3 amino acids: CSARRQGQGNEQFF. The CDR3 coding sequence is TGCAGTGCTAGGCGGCAGGGTCAGGGCAATGAGCAGTTCTTC.

This clonotype was counted between two and nine times. The chain recombines TRBV7-3 with TRBJ2-3, with 14 bases aligning to TRBD2. The J segment lost 3 bases and the V segment lost 5 bases, leaving 4 bases of the junction unmatched. This CDR3 contains 16 residues. The V gene's germline CDR1 is SGHTA and CDR2 FQGTGA. The CDR3 here is CASSPTSGGGTDTQYF. CDR3 coding DNA: TGTGCCAGCAGCCCGACTAGCGGGGGGGGTACAGATACGCAGTATTTT.

The count of this clonotype is one. The rearrangement joins TRBV3-1 to TRBJ1-1, with TRBD1 identical over 11 bases. The germline V gene has CDR1 LGHDT and CDR2 YNNKEL (reference sequence). The CDR3 is 18 residues long. With 1 base clipped from V and 11 bases from J, the junction kept 18 bases outside the gene matches. CDR3 in amino acids: CASSQVSQGQGVGERAFF. The DNA for the CDR3 is TGTGCCAGCAGCCAAGTATCGCAGGGACAGGGGGTAGGAGAGCGGGCTTTCTTT. Supplemented by reference TRBV3-1 and TRBJ1-1, the full variable domain reads DTAVSQTPKYLVTQMGNDKSIKCEQNLGHDTMYWYKQDSKKFLKIMFSYNNKELIINETVPNRFSPKSPDKAHLNLHINSLELGDSAVYFCASSQVSQGQGVGERAFFGQGTRLTVV.

This clonotype has ten or more counts. V usage is TRBV20-1 and J usage is TRBJ1-2; TRBD1 matches at 7 bases. Losses at the gene ends were 4 bases for V and 2 bases for J; bases not matched to a gene: 4. This CDR3 contains 13 residues. CDR1 DFQATT and CDR2 SNEGSKA come from the germline V gene (reference sequence). The CDR3 spells CSATGTANYGYTF. CDR3 nucleotide sequence: TGCAGTGCTACCGGGACAGCCAACTATGGCTACACCTTC.

Many counts were recorded for this clonotype. The genes are TRBV7-2 and TRBJ2-3; 12 nucleotides line up with TRBD2. The J segment lost 2 bases and the V segment lost 4 bases, leaving 4 bases of the junction unmatched. There are 16 residues in the CDR3. From germline, CDR1 is SGHTA and CDR2 FQGNSA. DNA for the CDR3: TGTGCCAGCAGCTCGTGGACTAGCGGGGACACAGATACGCAGTATTTT. Translating gives CASSSWTSGDTDTQYF.

The CDR3 is CASSQAGRGSPYGYTF. The CDR3 bases are TGTGCCAGCAGCCAAGCGGGGCGGGGGTCCCCCTATGGCTACACCTTC. J is TRBJ1-2 and V is TRBV3-1; D is perhaps TRBD1 (5 bases). The CDR3 extends over 16 amino acids. Trimming removed 1 base at V and 4 bases at J, with 16 bases between. The germline gives CDR1 LGHDT, CDR2 YNNKEL (reference sequence).

The chain uses TRBV6-6 and TRBJ1-2, with 9 positions matching TRBD1. The junction had 10 bases not matched to a gene; V was cut back by 6 bases and J by 11 bases. This CDR3 spans 13 amino acids. Germline loops: CDR1 MNHNY, CDR2 SVGAGI (reference sequence). The CDR3 DNA reads as TGTGCCAGCAGCACCCGGGACAGGGACCATTACACCTTC. It specifies CASSTRDRDHYTF.

The sample holds a few counts of this clonotype. V gene TRBV9 combines with J gene TRBJ2-7; 8 nucleotides agree with TRBD1. The CDR3 is made up of 18 amino acids. V trimming: 0 bases; J trimming: 1 base; junction bases outside the gene matches: 12. Germline CDR1 and CDR2: SGDLS and YYNGEE. This chain's CDR3 is CASSVERTYRGSSYEQYF. The CDR3 DNA follows: TGTGCCAGCAGCGTAGAAAGGACTTACAGGGGGAGTTCCTACGAGCAGTACTTC.

This clonotype was detected only a few times. This chain links TRBV20-1 with TRBJ2-1; D not certain. Germline V gene data show CDR1 as DFQATT and CDR2 as SNEGSKA (reference sequence). The CDR3 consists of 13 residues. V lost 1 base, J lost 8 bases, and 12 bases lay in between. The CDR3 loop is CSARAHTTDEQFF. CDR3 bases: TGCAGTGCTAGAGCCCATACCACCGATGAGCAGTTCTTC.